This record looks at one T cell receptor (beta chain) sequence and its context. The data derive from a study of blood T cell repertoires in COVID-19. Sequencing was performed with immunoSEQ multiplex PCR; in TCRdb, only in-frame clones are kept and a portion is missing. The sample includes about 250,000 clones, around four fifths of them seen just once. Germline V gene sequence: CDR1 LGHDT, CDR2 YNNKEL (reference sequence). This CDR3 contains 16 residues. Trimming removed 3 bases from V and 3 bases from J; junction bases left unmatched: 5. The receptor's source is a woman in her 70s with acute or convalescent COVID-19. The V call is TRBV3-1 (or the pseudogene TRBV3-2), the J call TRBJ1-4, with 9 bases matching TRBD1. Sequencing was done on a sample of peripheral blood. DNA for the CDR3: TGTGCCAGCAGCCATACAGGGGGCGGAGCTAATGAAAAACTGTTTTTT. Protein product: CASSHTGGGANEKLFF.